The 2 T cell receptor beta chains below were found in one sample sequenced in a study of blood T cells in healthy people across ages. Together with a sample-barcoded 5' primer, a J-beta primer mix was included in a second PCR lasting about 7 to 12 cycles. TCRdb re-called the 5' RACE reads through MiXCR, storing one row per CDR3 protein. The sample yields hundreds of thousands of distinct CDR3 sequences, approximately 50% seen once. The specimen was blood. These receptors came from a woman aged 55-69 years in good health.

This clonotype appeared a single time. An end of the junction does not agree with germline; a read error may underlie this. The chain combines TRBV20-1 with TRBJ1-2; TRBD1 aligns across 8 bases. This CDR3 contains 13 residues. Germline values: CDR1 DFQATT, CDR2 SNEGSKA (reference sequence). The CDR3 protein is CSAWTGLVYGCTF. The CDR3 DNA is TGCAGTGCTTGGACAGGGTTGGTCTATGGCTGCACCTTC.

This chain connects TRBV7-3 to TRBJ1-1; D ambiguous. This CDR3 has 15 residues. V was pared by 1 base and J by 1 base, with 10 bases between. Germline CDR1 reads SGHTA; CDR2 reads FQGTGA. The CDR3 DNA sequence: TGTGCCAGCAGCTTAATTCCGACGACGAACACTGAAGCTTTCTTT. As protein: CASSLIPTTNTEAFF.